The subject of this entry is one TCR beta chain. These data are taken from a study of monozygotic twins with inflammatory bowel disease. The template switching step added UMIs that contained a 6-nucleotide sample barcode. TCRdb re-called the 5' RACE reads; every CDR3 protein appears as one record, without DNA. The sample data list approximately 200,000 distinct CDR3 sequences. The CDR3 is 12 amino acids. Germline values: CDR1 MNHEY, CDR2 SVGAGI. Specimen: blood. The sequence derives from a human donor with ulcerative colitis or Crohn's disease, or a healthy co-twin of an affected twin (not recorded which). This rearrangement joins TRBV6-5 to TRBJ2-3. CDR3 sequence: CASSSVADTQYF.